This TCR beta chain is from a study of vaccination and CD4 T cells after COVID-19. The CDR3 has 12 residues. Germline V gene data show CDR1 as SGHTA and CDR2 as FQGNSA. V gave up 5 bases and J gave up 3 bases, with 4 bases separating them. Noted treatment: approximately 9-day PBMC culture with coronavirus spike peptide pools or control peptides (ViraFEST assay). Sequencing of cultured CD4+ T cell DNA used the Oncomine TCR Beta short-read assay. MiXCR was run by TCRdb on the PCR reads, yielding one entry per CDR3 protein. The sample has 10,000 to 15,000 distinct CDR3 sequences, roughly 46% seen once. Comment on this clonotype: Its antigen is not known.

V is TRBV7-2 and J is TRBJ2-2, with D unclear. Source material: CD4+ T cells from blood, cultured in vitro. The sequence derives from a human donor who had recovered from COVID-19. The CDR3 here is CASSSDTGELFF. For the CDR3, the DNA is TGTGCCAGCAGCAGTGACACCGGGGAGCTGTTTTTT.